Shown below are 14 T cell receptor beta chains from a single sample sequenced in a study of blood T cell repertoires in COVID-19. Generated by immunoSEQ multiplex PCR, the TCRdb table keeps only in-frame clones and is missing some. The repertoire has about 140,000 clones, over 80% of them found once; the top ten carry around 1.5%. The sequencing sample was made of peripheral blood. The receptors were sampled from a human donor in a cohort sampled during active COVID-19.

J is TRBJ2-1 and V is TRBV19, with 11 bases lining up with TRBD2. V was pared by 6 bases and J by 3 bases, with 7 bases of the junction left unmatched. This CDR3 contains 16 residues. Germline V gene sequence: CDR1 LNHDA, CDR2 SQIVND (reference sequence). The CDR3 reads CASSLLAGEIYNEQFF. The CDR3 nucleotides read TGTGCCAGTAGCTTACTAGCGGGGGAAATCTACAATGAGCAGTTCTTC.

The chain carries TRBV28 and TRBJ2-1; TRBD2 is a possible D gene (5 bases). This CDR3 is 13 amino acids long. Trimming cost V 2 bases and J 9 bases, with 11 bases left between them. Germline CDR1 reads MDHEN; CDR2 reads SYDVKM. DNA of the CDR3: TGTGCCAGCAGTTTAGGTCGGGAAATTGAGCAGTTCTTC. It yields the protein CASSLGREIEQFF.

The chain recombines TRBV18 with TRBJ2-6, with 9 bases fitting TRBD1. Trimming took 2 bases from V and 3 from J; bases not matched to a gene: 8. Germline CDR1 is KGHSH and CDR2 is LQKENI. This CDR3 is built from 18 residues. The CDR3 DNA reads TGTGCCAGCTCACCAATCTCACAGGGGGCTTATGGGGCCAACGTCCTGACTTTC. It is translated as CASSPISQGAYGANVLTF.

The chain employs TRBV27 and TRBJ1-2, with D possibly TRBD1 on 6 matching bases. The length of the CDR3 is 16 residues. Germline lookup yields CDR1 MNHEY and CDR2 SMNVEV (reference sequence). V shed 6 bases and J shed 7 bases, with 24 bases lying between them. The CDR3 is CASRGNIGGGASGYTF. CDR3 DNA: TGTGCCAGCAGGGGGAACATTGGCGGGGGCGCCTCTGGCTACACCTTC.

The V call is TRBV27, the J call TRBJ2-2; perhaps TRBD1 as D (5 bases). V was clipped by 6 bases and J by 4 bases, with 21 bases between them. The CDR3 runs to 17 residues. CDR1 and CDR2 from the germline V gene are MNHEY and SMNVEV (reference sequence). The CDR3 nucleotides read TGTGCCAGCAGCTCGTTACCGTCAGGGTTGAGCACCGGGGAGCTGTTTTTT. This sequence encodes CASSSLPSGLSTGELFF.

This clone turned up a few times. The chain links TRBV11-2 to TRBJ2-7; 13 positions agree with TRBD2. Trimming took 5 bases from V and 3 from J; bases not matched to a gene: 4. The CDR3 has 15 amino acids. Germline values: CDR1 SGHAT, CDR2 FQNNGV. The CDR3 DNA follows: TGTGCCAGCAGCCCCCGGACTAGCGGGAGCTACGAGCAGTACTTC. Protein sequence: CASSPRTSGSYEQYF.

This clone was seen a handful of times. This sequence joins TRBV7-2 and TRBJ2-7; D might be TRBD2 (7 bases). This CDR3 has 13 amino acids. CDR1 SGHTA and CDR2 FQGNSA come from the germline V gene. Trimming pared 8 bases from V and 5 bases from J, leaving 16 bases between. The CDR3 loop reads CASAWGGLNEQYF. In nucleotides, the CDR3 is TGTGCCAGCGCTTGGGGGGGCTTGAACGAGCAGTACTTC.

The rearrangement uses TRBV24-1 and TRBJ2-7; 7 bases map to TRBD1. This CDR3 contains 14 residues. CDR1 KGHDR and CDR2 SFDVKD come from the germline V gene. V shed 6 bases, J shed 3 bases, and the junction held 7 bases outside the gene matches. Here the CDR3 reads CATSQTGRDYEQYF. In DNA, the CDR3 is TGTGCCACCAGTCAGACAGGGCGCGACTACGAGCAGTACTTC.

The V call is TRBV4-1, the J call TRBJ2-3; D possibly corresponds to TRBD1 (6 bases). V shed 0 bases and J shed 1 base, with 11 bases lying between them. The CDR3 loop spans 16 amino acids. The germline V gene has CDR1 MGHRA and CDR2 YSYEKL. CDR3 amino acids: CASSQDWAGGTDTQYF. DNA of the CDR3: TGCGCCAGCAGCCAAGATTGGGCAGGGGGCACAGATACGCAGTATTTT.

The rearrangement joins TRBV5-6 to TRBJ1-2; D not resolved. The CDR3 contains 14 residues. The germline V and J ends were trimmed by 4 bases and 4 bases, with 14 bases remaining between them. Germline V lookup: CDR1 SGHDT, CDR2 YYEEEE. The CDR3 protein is CASSRGGFGYGYTF. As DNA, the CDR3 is TGTGCCAGCAGCCGTGGAGGCTTTGGCTATGGCTACACCTTC.

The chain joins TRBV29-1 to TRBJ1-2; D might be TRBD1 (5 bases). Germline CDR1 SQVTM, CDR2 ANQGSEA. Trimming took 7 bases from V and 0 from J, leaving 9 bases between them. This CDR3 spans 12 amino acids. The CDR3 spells CSATETNYGYTF. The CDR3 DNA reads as TGCAGCGCGACAGAGACTAACTATGGCTACACCTTC.

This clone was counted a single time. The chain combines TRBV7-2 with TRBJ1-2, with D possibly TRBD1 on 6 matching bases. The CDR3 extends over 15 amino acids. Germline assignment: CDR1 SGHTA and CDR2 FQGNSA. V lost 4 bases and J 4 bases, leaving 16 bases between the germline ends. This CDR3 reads CASSSGGGAGYGYTF. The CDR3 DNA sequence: TGTGCCAGCAGCTCTGGGGGGGGCGCGGGCTATGGCTACACCTTC.

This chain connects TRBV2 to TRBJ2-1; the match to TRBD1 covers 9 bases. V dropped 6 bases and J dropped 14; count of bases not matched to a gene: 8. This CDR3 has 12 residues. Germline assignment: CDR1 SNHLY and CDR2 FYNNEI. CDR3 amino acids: CASSPQRDREFF. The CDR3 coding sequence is TGTGCCAGCAGCCCCCAGCGGGACAGGGAGTTCTTC.

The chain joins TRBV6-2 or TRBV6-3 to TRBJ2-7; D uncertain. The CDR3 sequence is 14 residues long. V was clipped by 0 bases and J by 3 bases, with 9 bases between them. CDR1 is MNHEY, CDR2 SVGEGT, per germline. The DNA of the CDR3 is TGTGCCAGCAGTTACTCGCTGTCAGGCTACGAGCAGTACTTC. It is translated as CASSYSLSGYEQYF.